The TCR beta chain described here comes from a study of OX40 agonist ivuxolimab in advanced cancers. In the study overall: The drug used for patients, ivuxolimab, was an agonistic anti-OX40 (CD134) antibody. Dose-escalation patients had hepatocellular carcinoma, melanoma, renal cell or head and neck cancer. A history of anti-PD-1, anti-PD-L1 or anti-CTLA-4 therapy was acceptable, and around 36% had some.

The CDR3 is made up of 14 amino acids. Germline CDR1 is LNHDA and CDR2 is SQIVND (reference sequence). Trimming removed 5 bases from V and 8 bases from J, with 16 bases in between. On this clone itself: The antigen is undetermined.

This table comes from immunoSEQ multiplex PCR, and its TCRdb copy is limited to in-frame clones, with some not included. Here the sample spans 55,000 to 75,000 clones, just under 85% being singletons. General study results and limits: The CD4+ and CD8+ T cells in the blood had expanded clonally by week 6 at 0.1 to 3.0 mg/kg.

The rearrangement links TRBV19 to TRBJ2-1; tentative D call: TRBD2 (5 bases). The source was CD4+ or CD8+ T cells sorted from blood, collected in a trial of the OX40 agonist ivuxolimab. This receptor was taken from an adult with an advanced solid tumor such as melanoma, head and neck, liver or kidney cancer. DNA of the CDR3: TGTGCCAGTAGTCGCGGGCTCTATGGCGATGAGCAGTTCTTC. It translates to CASSRGLYGDEQFF.